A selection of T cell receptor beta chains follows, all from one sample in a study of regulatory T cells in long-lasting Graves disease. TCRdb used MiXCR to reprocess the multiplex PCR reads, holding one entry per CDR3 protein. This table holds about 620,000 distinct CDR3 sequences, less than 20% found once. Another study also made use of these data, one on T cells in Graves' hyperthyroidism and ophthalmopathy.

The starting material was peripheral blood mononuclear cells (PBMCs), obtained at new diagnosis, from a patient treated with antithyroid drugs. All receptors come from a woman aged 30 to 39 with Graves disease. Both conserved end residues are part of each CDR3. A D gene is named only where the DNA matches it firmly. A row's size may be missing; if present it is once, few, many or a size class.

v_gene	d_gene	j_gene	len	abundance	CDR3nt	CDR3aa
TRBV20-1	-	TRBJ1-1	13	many	TGCAGTGCCCTGGACAGACTGAACACTGAAGCTTTCTTT	CSALDRLNTEAFF
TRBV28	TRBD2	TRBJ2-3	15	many	TGTGCCAGCAGTTTCCGCGGGAGGGCCTTTTATACGCAGTATTTT	CASSFRGRAFYTQYF
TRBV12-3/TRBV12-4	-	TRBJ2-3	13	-	TGTGCCAGCGATCAGCGAAGCGCAGATACGCAGTATTTT	CASDQRSADTQYF
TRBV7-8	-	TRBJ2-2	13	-	TGTGCCAGCAGCCAATATAACACCGGGGAGCTGTTTTTT	CASSQYNTGELFF
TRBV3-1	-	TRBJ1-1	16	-	TGTGCCAGCAGCCAAGGATTTCTTGAAAGTAACACTGAAGCTTTCTTT	CASSQGFLESNTEAFF
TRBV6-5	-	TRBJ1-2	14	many	TGTGCCAGCAGTTACTCTCCAGAAGGTGGTGGCTACACCTTC	CASSYSPEGGGYTF
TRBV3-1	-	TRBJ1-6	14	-	TGTGCCAGCACCACCGGGGAGGGGGACTCACCCCTCCACTTT	CASTTGEGDSPLHF
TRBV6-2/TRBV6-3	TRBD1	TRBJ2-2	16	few	TGTGCCAGCAGTTACTCGTGGACAGGGGGCCCCGGGGAGCTGTTTTTT	CASSYSWTGGPGELFF
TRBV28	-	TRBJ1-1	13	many	TGTGCCAGCAGTTTGACCATGAGCACTGAAGCTTTCTTT	CASSLTMSTEAFF
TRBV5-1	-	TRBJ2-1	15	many	TGCGCCAGCAGCCGCGAGTCGCCCAATTACAATGAGCAGTTCTTC	CASSRESPNYNEQFF
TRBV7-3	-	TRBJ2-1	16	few	TGTGCCAGCAGCACCGCTTCTAATCGCGGACGGGATGAGCAGTTCTTC	CASSTASNRGRDEQFF
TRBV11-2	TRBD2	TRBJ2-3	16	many	TGTGCCAGCAGCTCCAGACTAGCCCTAACCACAGATACGCAGTATTTT	CASSSRLALTTDTQYF
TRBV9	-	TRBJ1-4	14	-	TGTGCCAGCGGTAACGGGCAGCAGAATGAAAAACTGTTTTTT	CASGNGQQNEKLFF
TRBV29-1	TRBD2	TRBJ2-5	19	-	TGCAGCGTTGAAGAGACTGGACTAGCGGGAGCCCCTCTACAAGAGACCCAGTACTTC	CSVEETGLAGAPLQETQYF
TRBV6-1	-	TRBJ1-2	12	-	TGTGCCAGCACGGTGGGAAACTATGGCTACACCTTC	CASTVGNYGYTF
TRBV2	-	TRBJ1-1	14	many	TGTGCCAGCAGTCGGGGAGTATTGGGCACTGAAGCTTTCTTT	CASSRGVLGTEAFF
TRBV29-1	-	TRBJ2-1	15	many	TGCAGCGTCCCCTCAAAGGGCGGGATCTTTAATGAGCAGTTCTTC	CSVPSKGGIFNEQFF
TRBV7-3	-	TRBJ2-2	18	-	TGTGCCAGCAGCCCGGAACGGCTAGGCTCTTCGAACACCGGGGAGCTGTTTTTT	CASSPERLGSSNTGELFF